What follows is one TCR beta chain and its context. This sample was taken from a study of cytomegalovirus exposure and HLA in healthy donors. The primer mix had 60 Vbeta and 13 Jbeta primers. Repertoires were generated with immunoSEQ multiplex PCR, while TCRdb's copy carries only in-frame clones and drops some. The table has fewer than 200,000 clones, over 60% seen once. Germline values: CDR1 SGHDT, CDR2 YYEEEE. The CDR3 has 14 residues. Trimming took 9 bases from V and 7 from J; bases not matched to a gene: 8. The TCR sequence derives from a girl under 18 in good health and CMV-seronegative. Sequenced sample: PBMCs. V gene TRBV5-6 combines with J gene TRBJ2-1, with 12 positions matching TRBD2. This CDR3 is CATQPSGGANEQFF. CDR3 sequence (DNA): TGTGCCACCCAACCTAGCGGGGGGGCGAATGAGCAGTTCTTC.